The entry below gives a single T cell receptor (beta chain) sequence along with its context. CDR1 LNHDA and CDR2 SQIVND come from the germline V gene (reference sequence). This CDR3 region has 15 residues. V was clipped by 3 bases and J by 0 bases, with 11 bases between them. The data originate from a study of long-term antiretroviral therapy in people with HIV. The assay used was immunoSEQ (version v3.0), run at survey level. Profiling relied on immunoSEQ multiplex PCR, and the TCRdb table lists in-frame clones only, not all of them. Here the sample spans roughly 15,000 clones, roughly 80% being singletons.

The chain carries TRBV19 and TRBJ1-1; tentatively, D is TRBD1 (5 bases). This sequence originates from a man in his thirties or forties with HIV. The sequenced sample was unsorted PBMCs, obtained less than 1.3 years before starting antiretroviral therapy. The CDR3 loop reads CASSIRGLMNTEAFF. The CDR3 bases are TGTGCCAGTAGTATTAGGGGATTAATGAACACTGAAGCTTTCTTT.